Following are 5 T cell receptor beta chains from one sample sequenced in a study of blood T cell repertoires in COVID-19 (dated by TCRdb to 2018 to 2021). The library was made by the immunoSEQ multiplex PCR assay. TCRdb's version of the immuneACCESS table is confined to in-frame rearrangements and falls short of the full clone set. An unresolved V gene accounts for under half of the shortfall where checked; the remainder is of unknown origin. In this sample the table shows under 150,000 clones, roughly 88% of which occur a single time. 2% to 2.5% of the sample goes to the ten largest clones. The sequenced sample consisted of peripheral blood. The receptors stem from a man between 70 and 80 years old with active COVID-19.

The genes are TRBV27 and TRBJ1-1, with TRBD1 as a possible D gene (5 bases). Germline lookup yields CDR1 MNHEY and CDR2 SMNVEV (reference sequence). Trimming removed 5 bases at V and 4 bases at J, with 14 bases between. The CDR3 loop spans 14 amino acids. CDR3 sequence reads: CASSPRSGGTEAFF. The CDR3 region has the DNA TGTGCCAGCAGTCCGCGTTCCGGGGGCACTGAAGCTTTCTTT.

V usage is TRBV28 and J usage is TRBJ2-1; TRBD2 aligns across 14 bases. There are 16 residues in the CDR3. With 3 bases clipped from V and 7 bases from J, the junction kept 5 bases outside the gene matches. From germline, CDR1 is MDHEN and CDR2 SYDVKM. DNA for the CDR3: TGTGCCAGCAGTTTGCCGACTAGCGGGAGGGGAAATGAGCAGTTCTTC. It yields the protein CASSLPTSGRGNEQFF.

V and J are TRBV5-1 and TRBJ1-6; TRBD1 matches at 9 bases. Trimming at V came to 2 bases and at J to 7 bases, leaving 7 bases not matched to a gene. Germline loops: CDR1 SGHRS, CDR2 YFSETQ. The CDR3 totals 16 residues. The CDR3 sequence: CASSLGNTGGNSPLHF. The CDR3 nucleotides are TGCGCCAGCAGCTTAGGTAATACAGGGGGCAATTCACCCCTCCACTTT.

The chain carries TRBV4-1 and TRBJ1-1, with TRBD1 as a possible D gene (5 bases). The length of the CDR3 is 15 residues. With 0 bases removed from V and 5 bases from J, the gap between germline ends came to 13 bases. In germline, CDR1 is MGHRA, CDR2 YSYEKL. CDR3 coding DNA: TGCGCCAGCAGCCAAGATCCCGGGGCGGGGACTGAAGCTTTCTTT. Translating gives CASSQDPGAGTEAFF.

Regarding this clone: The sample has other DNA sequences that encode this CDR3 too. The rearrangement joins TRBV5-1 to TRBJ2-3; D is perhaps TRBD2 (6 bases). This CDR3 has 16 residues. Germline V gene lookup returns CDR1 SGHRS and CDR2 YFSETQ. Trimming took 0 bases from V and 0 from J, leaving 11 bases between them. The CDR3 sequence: CASSLAGSGSTDTQYF. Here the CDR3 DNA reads TGCGCCAGCAGCTTGGCGGGTAGCGGTAGCACAGATACGCAGTATTTT.